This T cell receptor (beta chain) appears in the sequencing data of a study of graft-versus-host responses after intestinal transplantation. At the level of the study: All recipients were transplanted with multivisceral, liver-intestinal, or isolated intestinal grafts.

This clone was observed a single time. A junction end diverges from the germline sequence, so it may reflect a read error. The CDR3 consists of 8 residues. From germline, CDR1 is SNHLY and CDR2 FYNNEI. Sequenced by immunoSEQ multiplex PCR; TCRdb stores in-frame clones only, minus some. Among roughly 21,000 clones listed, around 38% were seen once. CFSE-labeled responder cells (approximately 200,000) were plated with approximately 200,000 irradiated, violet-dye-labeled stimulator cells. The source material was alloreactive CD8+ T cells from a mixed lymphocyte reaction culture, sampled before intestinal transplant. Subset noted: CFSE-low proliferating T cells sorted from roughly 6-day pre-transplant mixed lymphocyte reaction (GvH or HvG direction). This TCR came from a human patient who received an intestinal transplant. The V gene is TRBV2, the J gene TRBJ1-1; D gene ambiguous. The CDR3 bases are TGTGCCAGCACTGAAGCTTTCTTT. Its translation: CASTEAFF.